This TCR beta chain emerged from a study of T cells in Graves' hyperthyroidism and ophthalmopathy. Study results and limitations: The model predicted ophthalmopathy a median approximately seven months before onset.

This clonotype was seen many times. Its antigen is unknown. Amplified regions were TCR beta CDR3 sequences from RNA transcripts. Primed by the HTBI set, a first-round RT-PCR was run on the TCR CDR3. TCRdb fed the multiplex PCR reads into MiXCR, producing one record per CDR3 protein. The sample yields approximately 500,000 distinct CDR3 sequences, roughly 50% seen once. The specimen was peripheral blood or thyroid tissue (not recorded which). The sequence was obtained from a woman between 18 and 30 years old with Graves' hyperthyroidism.

CDR3 in amino acids: CSARPGDLGDYGYTF. In DNA form, the CDR3 reads TGCAGTGCTAGGCCCGGGGACTTGGGGGACTATGGCTACACCTTC. The rearrangement uses TRBV20-1 and TRBJ1-2, with D perhaps TRBD1 (5 bases). The CDR3 is 15 residues long. V was shortened by 3 bases and J by 3 bases, with 17 bases between the two germline ends. Germline CDR1 and CDR2: DFQATT and SNEGSKA (reference sequence).